This T cell receptor (beta chain) was captured in a study of blood T cells in healthy people across ages. This clonotype has more than one count but fewer than ten. No antigen is known for it. The sample providers were healthy Caucasian people from Russia, aged roughly 6 to 95. This CDR3 is built from 14 residues. Trimming cost V 6 bases and J 1 base, with 12 bases left between them. The V gene's germline CDR1 is MNHEY and CDR2 SVGEGT. A second about 7 to 12 cycle PCR used barcoded and J-beta primers. TCRdb re-analysed the 5' RACE reads in MiXCR, keeping a single row per CDR3 protein. The data contain about 800,000 distinct CDR3 sequences, around 25% of them singletons. Study results and caveats: Greater diversity and more naive CD4+ cells were seen in long-lived donors than in aged donors.

These data were also filed under a second study, of T cells of mothers and their children.

The chain uses TRBV6-2 or TRBV6-3 and TRBJ1-1, with unresolved D. The sequenced sample was blood. This clonotype originated in a boy aged 10-17 years in good health. CDR3 in amino acids: CASSPDGWNTEAFF. The DNA for the CDR3 is TGTGCCAGCAGCCCCGATGGTTGGAACACTGAAGCTTTCTTT.